These 6 T cell receptor beta chains were sequenced from one sample in a study of early stage breast cancer tumors. Clones were sequenced by immunoSEQ multiplex PCR, and TCRdb holds only the in-frame ones, with some missing. The table shows fewer than 80,000 clones, with 80% occurring only once. The material sequenced was blood. These receptors were obtained from a person aged 40 to 50 with breast cancer.

The genes are TRBV27 and TRBJ2-6; the D gene is possibly TRBD1 (6 bases). CDR1 and CDR2 (germline): MNHEY, SMNVEV (reference sequence). V lost 7 bases and J lost 3, with 7 bases in between. The CDR3 has 13 amino acids. CDR3 bases: TGTGCCAGCAACAGGGTTGGGGCCAACGTCCTGACTTTC. Its translation: CASNRVGANVLTF.

The gene calls are TRBV19 and TRBJ2-7, with TRBD2 matching over 12 bases. This CDR3 has 16 residues. Germline CDR1 is LNHDA and CDR2 is SQIVND (reference sequence). V lost 5 bases to trimming and J lost 4 bases; unmatched junction nucleotides: 9. Here the CDR3 DNA reads TGTGCCAGTAGTCTAGCACTAGCGGGAGGCCTTTACGAGCAGTACTTC. Its protein product is CASSLALAGGLYEQYF. The variable domain in full, with the rest retrieved from reference TRBV19 and TRBJ2-7, is DGGITQSPKYLFRKEGQNVTLSCEQNLNHDAMYWYRQDPGQGLRLIYYSQIVNDFQKGDIAEGYSVSREKKESFPLTVTSAQKNPTAFYLCASSLALAGGLYEQYFGPGTRLTVT.

V is TRBV25-1 and J is TRBJ1-1; D unresolved. CDR1 MGHDK and CDR2 SYGVNS come from the germline V gene. The length of the CDR3 is 11 residues. V lost 6 bases and J lost 4, with 6 bases in between. In DNA form, the CDR3 reads TGTGCCAGCAGAAGGGCCACTGAAGCTTTCTTT. Its translation is CASRRATEAFF.

The chain links TRBV19 to TRBJ2-7; D possibly corresponds to TRBD2 (5 bases). Trimming removed 4 bases from V and 0 bases from J, with 10 bases in between. CDR3 length: 14 residues. The germline V gene has CDR1 LNHDA and CDR2 SQIVND (reference sequence). Here the CDR3 DNA reads TGTGCCAGTAGTAAATCGGGATACTCCTACGAGCAGTACTTC. As protein: CASSKSGYSYEQYF.

This clone was found a few times. V is TRBV28 and J is TRBJ1-2; no definite D call. Trimming shortened V by 3 bases and J by 5 bases, and 7 bases separated the two germline ends. Germline CDR1 reads MDHEN; CDR2 reads SYDVKM. The CDR3 totals 12 residues. CDR3 sequence (DNA): TGTGCCAGCAGTTTCCGGCTGTATGGCTACACCTTC. Encoded protein: CASSFRLYGYTF.

The chain is built from TRBV27 and TRBJ2-1; 12 nucleotides agree with TRBD2. The trim removed 9 bases at V and 1 base at J, leaving 7 bases unmatched. Looked up from germline, CDR1 is MNHEY and CDR2 is SMNVEV (reference sequence). This CDR3 is 16 amino acids long. The CDR3 loop is CASLPGLAGSYNEQFF. CDR3 DNA: TGTGCCAGTCTCCCGGGACTAGCGGGTTCCTACAATGAGCAGTTCTTC.